Described below is a single TCR beta chain sequence and its context. No cognate antigen has been identified for it. Base quality data are lacking; no much larger clone is found one base away. This specimen belongs to a study of shared clonotypes between healthy human individuals (dated by TCRdb to about 2020). In the study overall: Two women and a few men aged 18 to 49 years were included in the cohort. For each donor, CD4 naive and CD4 memory were each given three plates, CD8 naive was given two plates, and CD8 memory was given one plate. To estimate repertoire size and how much clonotype sharing occurs between individuals, the study deeply sequenced the blood TCR repertoires of roughly 5 healthy adults. Libraries were prepared and TCR repertoires were sequenced by different laboratories using diverse techniques, in order to increase sequencing depth and limit assay-specific biases. Per donor, leukapheresis produced somewhere between about 0.94 and 10 billion PBMCs.

Using the deep immunoSEQ assay, multiplex PCR amplified TCR CDR3 regions from genomic DNA. Extracted genomic DNA from each cell subset was distributed evenly across all wells of several immunoSEQ 96-well plates, and each plate was treated as a replicate. For sorted subsets, around 200 ng genomic DNA, equal to 30,000 or so T cell genomes, was loaded into each replicate PCR. Purified libraries were quantified with a Qubit 3.0 fluorometer, sized on a Bioanalyzer 2100, and re-quantified with the KAPA Library Quantification kit. Every immunoSEQ 96-well plate was sequenced on a dedicated single-read 150-cycle Illumina NextSeq 550 flow cell. As for the authors' bioinformatics: Because only junctional sequences without quality scores were contained in the immunoSEQ output, filtering matching that applied to full-length reads could not be performed. To assign V/J genes and CDR3, sequences were annotated against IMGT germline references using PyIR, a Python wrapper for IgBLAST v1.9. Reads were filtered out if the reads had weak V/J assignments (E-value above 1e-6), no CDR3, stop codons, out-of-frame junctions, or ambiguous translated residues. V3J clonotypes were defined as sequences sharing the same inferred V gene, J gene, and CDR3 amino acid sequence. Percentage overlap between repertoires was calculated by dividing the number of shared unique clonotypes by the size of the smaller repertoire. RTK rarefaction, the Chao1 estimator, and Recon v2.1 estimates of unobserved clonotypes were used to assess repertoire richness. OLGA was used to compute generation probabilities for all TCRbeta clonotypes that the gDNA method yielded from a handful of donors. TCRdb took this table from immuneACCESS and kept in-frame rearrangements with V and J called. Such tables lack part of the clones; where checked against another copy, unresolved V genes explain under half of the gap, and the rest is unexplained. The D gene and trimming were derived from the DNA, and the V and J assignments and clone size from that table. Present in this sample are 100,000 or so clones, less than 80% of which were seen just once. Of the sample, roughly a quarter is held by the ten largest clones.

The V end gives up 3 bases and the J end 7 bases, leaving 10 bases in the junction not matched to a gene. The CDR3, cysteine through phenylalanine, is 15 amino acids long. Just CDR3 DNA is preserved here, 45 bases in frame from base 1. The germline V gene gives CDR1 as MDHEN and CDR2 as SYDVKM. The donors were healthy, HIV-negative adults who had no recently reported acute infections or vaccinations. Every donor was a Caucasian adult living in Nashville, Tennessee, USA. The CD8 memory samples were a combination of magnetically selected CD45RO+ cells and CCR7-negative CD45RA+ effector memory (TemRA) cells. Blood was collected by leukapheresis, and PBMCs were isolated by Ficoll-Histopaque density gradient centrifugation and then cryopreserved in liquid nitrogen vapor phase. Analytical flow cytometry was used to check the purity and quantity of every magnetically sorted T cell population. Genomic DNA was isolated from each sorted fraction and quantified by UV absorbance on a Nanodrop 2000c.

The paper's findings and limits, for the study overall: Sharing across several donors was observed for around 5% of naive CD4, 3% to 3.5% of naive CD8, over 2% of memory CD4, and about 0.4% of memory CD8 clonotypes. Because the study included only a small number of donors, the genetic and exposure-history diversity represented was limited. Based on pairwise subsampling, the degree of clonotype sharing among donors was expected to be affected by sequencing depth. Compared with non-shared clonotypes, the clonotypes found in all four sorted-subset donors had higher generation probabilities. Sampling was limited to blood, and TCR repertoires in tissue likely differ from TCR repertoires in blood. Estimated clonotype richness was generally larger for naive than for memory subsets. Rarefaction of sorted-subset datasets indicated incomplete sequencing despite the large sequencing depth.

The sequence was collected from a young woman in good health. This receptor chain uses TRBV28 and TRBJ2-5; 8 bases in the middle match TRBD2. Sequences were obtained from memory CD8+ T cells sorted from blood. The cell subset or site label, as the study defines it: CD45RO+ cells pooled with CCR7-negative TemRA cells. The CDR3 corresponds to CASSFTRLALRTQYF. Here is the DNA: TGTGCCAGCAGTTTTACGAGACTAGCGTTACGGACCCAGTACTTC. The reference TRBV28 and TRBJ2-5 proteins fill in what lies around the CDR3, so the full variable domain reads DVKVTQSSRYLVKRTGEKVFLECVQDMDHENMFWYRQDPGLGLRLIYFSYDVKMKEKGDIPEGYSVSREKKERFSLILESASTNQTSMYLCASSFTRLALRTQYFGPGTRLLVL.